The clone carrying this T cell receptor (beta chain) was found a few times. The sample originates from a study of shared clonotypes between healthy human individuals. Tens of thousands of T cell genomes, or around 180 ng DNA, went into the sorted-subset replicate PCRs. Using immunoSEQ multiplex PCR, the repertoire was profiled, and TCRdb retains in-frame clones only, with some absent. The sample has around 700,000 clones, 60% to 80% seen once; the top ten hold 1.5% to 2%. Sequencing input: memory CD4+ T cells sorted from blood. Indicated subset: CD45RA-negative fraction. The sequence was collected from a young woman in good health.

CDR3 in amino acids: CASTSGSNYGYTF. The CDR3 region has the DNA TGTGCCAGCACCTCCGGTTCTAACTATGGCTACACCTTC. The genes are TRBV28 and TRBJ1-2, with no clear D. CDR3 size: 13 residues. Trimming shortened V by 7 bases and J by 0 bases, and 9 bases separated the two germline ends. Per germline, CDR1 MDHEN and CDR2 SYDVKM.